The 30 T cell receptor beta chains presented below share a single source sample, sequenced in a study of blood T cells in healthy people across ages. It was with a sample-barcoded 5' primer and a J-beta primer mix that a second PCR of about 6 to 11 cycles was run. TCRdb redid the calling of the 5' RACE reads with MiXCR, one entry per CDR3 protein. The data show fewer than 800,000 distinct CDR3 sequences, approximately 49% seen once. The sample consisted of blood. The source of these receptors is a woman aged 55-70 years in good health.

In DNA form, the CDR3 reads TGTGCCAGCAGCGTTGAGGGGGAATCAACCTACGAGCAGTACTTC. This translates into CASSVEGESTYEQYF. V and J are TRBV9 and TRBJ2-7; D perhaps matches TRBD1 (6 bases). From germline, CDR1 is SGDLS and CDR2 YYNGEE. The CDR3 has 15 residues. The V end lost 2 bases, the J end lost 2 bases, and 14 bases lay between the germline ends.

This clonotype was picked up a small number of times. The CDR3 region is CSARGLGASYEQYF. Here the CDR3 DNA reads TGCAGTGCTAGAGGACTAGGGGCATCCTACGAGCAGTACTTC. The rearrangement joins TRBV20-1 to TRBJ2-7; D perhaps matches TRBD2 (6 bases). Per the germline V gene, CDR1 is DFQATT and CDR2 is SNEGSKA (reference sequence). V was trimmed by 1 base and J by 1 base, leaving 11 bases between them. The CDR3 spans 14 residues.

This clonotype was found a few times. This chain connects TRBV3-1 to TRBJ2-4; D perhaps matches TRBD2 (5 bases). The V end lost 0 bases, the J end lost 7 bases, and 22 bases lay between the germline ends. This CDR3 has 18 amino acids. Looked up from germline, CDR1 is LGHDT and CDR2 is YNNKEL (reference sequence). CDR3 amino acids: CASSQDRARTRARNIQYF. The CDR3 nucleotides read TGTGCCAGCAGCCAAGATCGAGCCCGAACTAGGGCGAGGAACATTCAGTACTTC.

This clonotype was detected only a few times. The V gene is TRBV5-1, the J gene TRBJ1-2; D uncertain. Germline V gene sequence: CDR1 SGHRS, CDR2 YFSETQ. Trimming stripped 3 bases from V and 4 bases from J, with 13 bases between. This CDR3 spans 14 amino acids. CDR3 in amino acids: CASSSQIYSYGYTF. The CDR3 coding sequence is TGCGCCAGCAGCTCCCAAATTTACAGCTATGGCTACACCTTC.

This rearrangement joins TRBV25-1 to TRBJ1-2; 12 nucleotides match TRBD1. The CDR3 spans 15 residues. CDR1 and CDR2 from the germline V gene are MGHDK and SYGVNS. J was trimmed by 6 bases and V by 4 bases; bases with no gene match: 6. CDR3 DNA: TGTGCCAGCAGTGTGGGACAGGGGGCAGGTGATGGCTACACCTTC. This gives the protein CASSVGQGAGDGYTF.

In this sample, this clonotype turned up a few times. J is TRBJ2-1 and V is TRBV7-2, with TRBD2 matching 8 bases. V was clipped by 7 bases and J by 2 bases; unmatched bases: 7. Germline loops: CDR1 SGHTA, CDR2 FQGNSA. The CDR3 consists of 15 residues. Written as DNA, the CDR3 is TGTGCCAGCAACCCAGCGGGAGCACCCTACAATGAGCAGTTCTTC. It translates to CASNPAGAPYNEQFF.

In this sample, this clonotype turned up many times. This chain joins TRBV5-5 and TRBJ2-4, with D uncertain. The V gene's germline CDR1 is SGHKS and CDR2 YYEKEE (reference sequence). V lost 2 bases to trimming and J lost 9 bases, with 18 bases between them. CDR3 length: 15 amino acids. The CDR3 loop reads CASSFSSGRVGIQYF. The CDR3 DNA follows: TGTGCCAGCAGCTTTTCTTCCGGACGTGTGGGCATTCAGTACTTC.

This clonotype came up once. V is TRBV15 and J is TRBJ1-1, with D unresolved. Deletions cut 0 bases from V and 11 bases from J, with 10 bases between. Germline CDR1 reads LNHNV; CDR2 reads YYDKDF (reference sequence). CDR3 length equals 12 residues. The chain's CDR3 is CATSRDSGSAFF. In DNA form, the CDR3 reads TGTGCCACCAGCAGAGATTCTGGGTCGGCTTTCTTT.

The V call is TRBV6-1, the J call TRBJ2-3; 7 bases line up with TRBD1. CDR3 length: 14 residues. Per germline, CDR1 MNHNS and CDR2 SASEGT. V lost 4 bases, J lost 1 base, and 2 bases stayed unmatched. The CDR3 coding sequence is TGTGCCAGCAGTGCAGGGGGTGGCACAGATACGCAGTATTTT. Protein product: CASSAGGGTDTQYF.

This sequence joins TRBV20-1 and TRBJ2-5, with 10 bases matching TRBD1. TRBJ2-7 matches the DNA end more closely, so the J call is doubtful. CDR1 is DFQATT, CDR2 SNEGSKA, per germline (reference sequence). The CDR3 is 14 amino acids. DNA of the CDR3: TGCAGTGCTGTCCGGACAGGGGGTTGGTACGAGCAGTACTTC. It codes for CSAVRTGGWYEQYF.

This clonotype was picked up a small number of times. The chain uses TRBV7-2 and TRBJ2-4, with D perhaps being TRBD1 or TRBD2 (5 bases each). Germline CDR1 and CDR2: SGHTA and FQGNSA. The CDR3 runs 16 residues. The ends were cut back, 1 base at V and 6 bases at J, with 16 bases in the middle. CDR3 in amino acids: CASSLGGQGGLNIQYF. The CDR3 coding sequence is TGTGCCAGCAGCTTAGGAGGGCAGGGCGGGTTAAACATTCAGTACTTC. Full variable domain (rest looked up from reference TRBV7-2 and TRBJ2-4): GAGVSQSPSNKVTEKGKDVELRCDPISGHTALYWYRQSLGQGLEFLIYFQGNSAPDKSGLPSDRFSAERTGGSVSTLTIQRTQQEDSAVYLCASSLGGQGGLNIQYFGAGTRLSVL.

The chain links TRBV5-6 to TRBJ2-7; the D call may be TRBD1 or TRBD2 (5 bases each). This CDR3 is built from 15 residues. Trimming cost V 0 bases and J 3 bases, with 13 bases left between them. Germline CDR1 reads SGHDT; CDR2 reads YYEEEE. CDR3 sequence: CASSLGGEFHYEQYF. DNA for the CDR3: TGTGCCAGCAGCTTGGGAGGGGAGTTCCACTACGAGCAGTACTTC.

The chain joins TRBV15 to TRBJ2-2; D not resolved. This CDR3 has 14 amino acids. V lost 0 bases to trimming and J lost 6 bases, with 8 bases between them. Germline-derived CDR1 and CDR2 are LNHNV and YYDKDF (reference sequence). The CDR3 loop reads CATSRDQAAGELFF. The DNA for the CDR3 is TGTGCCACCAGCAGAGATCAGGCGGCCGGGGAGCTGTTTTTT.

This chain links TRBV4-1 with TRBJ2-3; TRBD2 agrees at 11 bases. The CDR3 contains 17 residues. Germline CDR1 MGHRA, CDR2 YSYEKL. Trimming cost V 5 bases and J 1 base; bases outside gene matches: 8. This chain's CDR3 is CASSVQTSGRRTDTQYF. The CDR3 DNA reads TGCGCCAGCAGCGTCCAAACTAGCGGGAGACGCACAGATACGCAGTATTTT.

This chain uses TRBV5-1 with TRBJ1-4; tentatively, D is TRBD1 (5 bases). This CDR3 comprises 16 residues. In germline, CDR1 is SGHRS, CDR2 YFSETQ. The V end was cut by 5 bases, the J end by 6 bases, with 20 bases between. CDR3 nucleotides: TGCGCCAGCAGATATAGCCGAGGGGTTGGCGATGAAAAACTGTTTTTT. Its translation: CASRYSRGVGDEKLFF.

This clonotype appeared a few times. The chain's CDR3 is CASSPLALGNEKLFF. DNA of the CDR3: TGTGCCAGCAGCCCCTTGGCGCTGGGTAATGAAAAACTGTTTTTT. The chain is built from TRBV7-8 and TRBJ1-4; no definite D call. The CDR3 has 15 residues. The germline V and J ends were trimmed by 5 bases and 4 bases, with 14 bases remaining between them. Germline CDR1 and CDR2: SGHVS and FQNEAQ.

V gene TRBV5-1 combines with J gene TRBJ2-1; D is perhaps TRBD2 (6 bases). Trimming shortened V by 4 bases and J by 3 bases, and 11 bases separated the two germline ends. The CDR3 sequence is 14 residues long. Germline CDR1 is SGHRS and CDR2 is YFSETQ. For the CDR3, the DNA is TGCGCCAGCAGCGCCTTAGCGGTCTACAATGAGCAGTTCTTC. This translates into CASSALAVYNEQFF.

The chain recombines TRBV7-9 with TRBJ2-1; D not resolved. V shed 0 bases and J shed 7 bases, with 13 bases lying between them. CDR1 and CDR2 (germline): SEHNR, FQNEAQ (reference sequence). This CDR3 contains 15 residues. DNA for the CDR3: TGTGCCAGCAGCTTAGCAGGCCAGATCCTAAATGAGCAGTTCTTC. Its protein is CASSLAGQILNEQFF.

The genes are TRBV2 and TRBJ1-1; D not certain. Trimming stripped 2 bases from V and 6 bases from J, with 13 bases between. The length of the CDR3 is 14 residues. The germline CDR1 and CDR2 sequences are SNHLY and FYNNEI. CDR3 in amino acids: CASSELTGGAEAFF. CDR3 nucleotide sequence: TGTGCCAGCAGTGAACTCACGGGTGGGGCTGAAGCTTTCTTT.

There are a few counts of this clonotype. V usage is TRBV10-3 and J usage is TRBJ2-1, with D possibly being TRBD1 (5 bases). The CDR3 has 13 residues. V was cut by 0 bases and J by 7 bases, with 7 bases left in between. Germline V gene data show CDR1 as ENHRY and CDR2 as SYGVKD. CDR3 sequence reads: CAISESTENEQFF. DNA for the CDR3: TGTGCCATCAGTGAGTCGACAGAGAATGAGCAGTTCTTC.

This chain uses TRBV4-2 with TRBJ2-4; D gene unclear. The V end was cut by 1 base, the J end by 13 bases, with 14 bases between. The CDR3 contains 13 residues. The germline gives CDR1 LGHNA, CDR2 YNFKEQ. The CDR3 DNA is TGTGCCAGCAGCCAAGGCCTTCAGAATGAGCAGTACTTC. This gives the protein CASSQGLQNEQYF.

This rearrangement joins TRBV7-9 to TRBJ2-5; a possible D gene is TRBD2 (6 bases). The germline CDR1 and CDR2 sequences are SEHNR and FQNEAQ (reference sequence). Trimming removed 5 bases at V and 2 bases at J, with 15 bases between. The CDR3 is made up of 15 amino acids. The CDR3 protein is CASSQRRGGQETQYF. CDR3 sequence (DNA): TGTGCCAGCAGCCAAAGGAGGGGCGGACAAGAGACCCAGTACTTC.

This clonotype was recorded once. The J gene is TRBJ2-5, the V gene TRBV6-5, with 8 nucleotides matching TRBD1. Germline CDR1 is MNHEY and CDR2 is SVGAGI. Trimming removed 2 bases from V and 2 bases from J; junction bases left unmatched: 4. The CDR3 is made up of 15 amino acids. The chain's CDR3 is CASSYGTGPQETQYF. CDR3 nucleotides: TGTGCCAGCAGTTACGGGACAGGTCCTCAAGAGACCCAGTACTTC.

The chain employs TRBV6-1 and TRBJ2-5; D is ambiguous. Germline CDR1 is MNHNS and CDR2 is SASEGT. The CDR3 consists of 14 residues. V gave up 1 base and J gave up 5 bases, with 11 bases separating them. CDR3 sequence reads: CASSEVGFEETQYF. The CDR3, as DNA: TGTGCCAGCAGTGAAGTGGGGTTTGAGGAGACCCAGTACTTC.

The chain joins TRBV9 to TRBJ2-1, with 9 nucleotides matching TRBD2. This CDR3 comprises 18 residues. J lost 8 bases, V lost 4 bases, and 19 bases had no gene match. Looked up from germline, CDR1 is SGDLS and CDR2 is YYNGEE. The CDR3 reads CASSHPPSGKSRADEQFF. CDR3 coding DNA: TGTGCCAGCAGCCACCCTCCTAGCGGGAAAAGTAGAGCCGATGAGCAGTTCTTC.

This clonotype was observed many times. J is TRBJ2-5 and V is TRBV29-1; perhaps TRBD2 as D (5 bases). Germline V gives CDR1 SQVTM, CDR2 ANQGSEA. This CDR3 contains 12 residues. Trimming left V 3 bases short and J 5 bases short, with 10 bases between. The CDR3 is CSVDFGEETQYF. The CDR3 nucleotides are TGCAGCGTTGATTTTGGGGAGGAGACCCAGTACTTC.

This CDR3 reads CSAREVRDRVNNEQFF. The CDR3, as DNA: TGCAGTGCTAGGGAGGTACGGGACAGGGTAAACAATGAGCAGTTCTTC. This chain uses TRBV20-1 with TRBJ2-1; 9 bases fit TRBD1. V lost 3 bases, J lost 5 bases, and 11 bases stayed unmatched. CDR1 is DFQATT and CDR2 is SNEGSKA in the germline V gene (reference sequence). The CDR3 has 16 amino acids.

The V call is TRBV6-2 or TRBV6-3, the J call TRBJ2-1, with D perhaps matching TRBD2 (6 bases). The germline V gene encodes CDR1 MNHEY and CDR2 SVGEGT. CDR3 length: 14 amino acids. Trimming stripped 8 bases from V and 2 bases from J, with 13 bases between. CDR3: CASGRSRAYNEQFF. The CDR3 nucleotides are TGTGCCAGCGGGAGGAGCAGGGCCTACAATGAGCAGTTCTTC.

The table lists this clonotype with many counts. A read error may explain this, as a much larger clone is one base away. V gene TRBV4-2 combines with J gene TRBJ2-5; 14 bases line up with TRBD2. In germline, CDR1 is LGHNA, CDR2 YNFKEQ. This CDR3 has 19 amino acids. V lost 0 bases, J lost 11 bases, and 17 bases stayed unmatched. The CDR3 here is CASSQDTLTSGRVKNEQYF. The CDR3 DNA is TGTGCCAGCAGCCAAGATACCCTGACTAGCGGGAGGGTTAAGAATGAGCAGTACTTC.

The rearrangement uses TRBV7-8 and TRBJ2-1, with 7 positions matching TRBD2. The CDR3 runs 19 residues. V was pared by 2 bases and J by 5 bases, with 18 bases of the junction left unmatched. CDR1 SGHVS and CDR2 FQNEAQ come from the germline V gene. This chain's CDR3 is CASSLLGRDWQSGHNEQFF. The CDR3 DNA follows: TGTGCCAGCAGCTTATTGGGGAGGGATTGGCAATCCGGGCACAATGAGCAGTTCTTC.